The rows below give T cell receptor beta chains drawn from one sample of a study of cytomegalovirus exposure and HLA in healthy donors. Assay: immunoSEQ multiplex PCR; the TCRdb copy retains only in-frame clones and omits some. Among some 150,000 clones listed, around nine tenths were seen once. Material: PBMCs. The receptors shown here come from a woman in her late teens or twenties in good health and CMV-seropositive. The CDR3 runs from the conserved cysteine through the conserved F or W. The D gene is left open where the match is weak. A clone size is listed for some rows: how often the clone was seen (once, few, many), or a class if it is expanded.

cdr3_nt: TGCGCCAGCAGCCAAGGGTGGACAGGGGGCCCAGATACGCAGTATTTT
cdr3_aa: CASSQGWTGGPDTQYF
v_call: TRBV4-1
clone_size: NA
j_call: TRBJ2-3
d_call: TRBD1

cdr3_nt: TGTGCCAGCAGTTTACCCCCAGGCCATGGCTACACCTTC
cdr3_aa: CASSLPPGHGYTF
v_call: TRBV28
clone_size: NA
j_call: TRBJ1-2
d_call: NA

cdr3_nt: TGTGCCAGCAGCGTAGCGATCCGGACTGCCAATGAGCAGTTCTTC
cdr3_aa: CASSVAIRTANEQFF
v_call: TRBV9
clone_size: NA
j_call: TRBJ2-1
d_call: NA

cdr3_nt: TGTGCCAGCAGCCTACGGGGGGGAAGTAGCAATCAGCCCCAGCATTTT
cdr3_aa: CASSLRGGSSNQPQHF
v_call: TRBV7-2
clone_size: NA
j_call: TRBJ1-5
d_call: NA

cdr3_nt: TGTGCCAGTAGTTGGGTGGGGGAGGATCAGCCCCAGCATTTT
cdr3_aa: CASSWVGEDQPQHF
v_call: TRBV19
clone_size: NA
j_call: TRBJ1-5
d_call: NA

cdr3_nt: TGTGCCAGCAGCTTAACAGGAGACTATGGCTACACCTTC
cdr3_aa: CASSLTGDYGYTF
v_call: TRBV7-3
clone_size: NA
j_call: TRBJ1-2
d_call: NA

cdr3_nt: TGCAGCGTTGAAGAAGAGGGGGTGAAGACCCAGTACTTC
cdr3_aa: CSVEEEGVKTQYF
v_call: TRBV29-1
clone_size: once
j_call: TRBJ2-5
d_call: NA

cdr3_nt: TGTGCCAGCAGCCAAGATGGCTCCCCGGGGGGAGCTGGGAACACTGAAGCTTTCTTT
cdr3_aa: CASSQDGSPGGAGNTEAFF
v_call: TRBV4-2
clone_size: NA
j_call: TRBJ1-1
d_call: NA

cdr3_nt: TGTGCCATCAATGTCCAGCGGGAGGGCTCCTACAATGAGCAGTTCTTC
cdr3_aa: CAINVQREGSYNEQFF
v_call: TRBV10-3
clone_size: NA
j_call: TRBJ2-1
d_call: TRBD2

cdr3_nt: TGTGCCAGCTGCTTGGGACAGGGGGCTTGCGAGCAGTACTTC
cdr3_aa: CASCLGQGACEQYF
v_call: TRBV6-5
clone_size: NA
j_call: TRBJ2-7
d_call: TRBD1

cdr3_nt: TGTGCCACCATAGCGGGGTCCTACGAGCAGTACTTC
cdr3_aa: CATIAGSYEQYF
v_call: TRBV6-5
clone_size: NA
j_call: TRBJ2-7
d_call: TRBD2

cdr3_nt: TGCGCCAGCAGCCACCGAAGGGGGACTAGCGGGAGAGCAGATACGCAGTATTTT
cdr3_aa: CASSHRRGTSGRADTQYF
v_call: TRBV4-3
clone_size: NA
j_call: TRBJ2-3
d_call: TRBD2

cdr3_nt: TGCGCCAGCAGAAGGGAAGCGGGAGAAGACAATGAGCAGTTCTTC
cdr3_aa: CASRREAGEDNEQFF
v_call: TRBV5-1
clone_size: once
j_call: TRBJ2-1
d_call: TRBD2

cdr3_nt: TGTGCCTGGAGTACCACTCGGACTGGATATAGCACAGATACGCAGTATTTT
cdr3_aa: CAWSTTRTGYSTDTQYF
v_call: TRBV30
clone_size: NA
j_call: TRBJ2-3
d_call: NA

cdr3_nt: TGTGCCAGCAGTTGGCAGGGGGCTGACTATGGCTACACCTTC
cdr3_aa: CASSWQGADYGYTF
v_call: TRBV6-6
clone_size: many
j_call: TRBJ1-2
d_call: TRBD1

cdr3_nt: TGTGCCAGCTCACCACTACCGAGACAGGGAAATGGCTACACCTTC
cdr3_aa: CASSPLPRQGNGYTF
v_call: TRBV18
clone_size: NA
j_call: TRBJ1-2
d_call: TRBD1

cdr3_nt: TGTGCCAGTACCAGGGGGTCTAGCACAGATACGCAGTATTTT
cdr3_aa: CASTRGSSTDTQYF
v_call: TRBV19
clone_size: NA
j_call: TRBJ2-3
d_call: TRBD1

cdr3_nt: TGTGCCAGCAGCTTAGTTGGTGACAGCTACAATGAGCAGTTCTTC
cdr3_aa: CASSLVGDSYNEQFF
v_call: TRBV7-2
clone_size: NA
j_call: TRBJ2-1
d_call: NA

cdr3_nt: TGTGCCAGCAGCCCCCGAAGAGAGGCGAAATACAATGAGCAGTTCTTC
cdr3_aa: CASSPRREAKYNEQFF
v_call: TRBV11-3
clone_size: NA
j_call: TRBJ2-1
d_call: NA

cdr3_nt: TGTGCCAGCAGATCCGGGACAGCTAGCAATCAGCCCCAGCATTTT
cdr3_aa: CASRSGTASNQPQHF
v_call: TRBV7-2
clone_size: few
j_call: TRBJ1-5
d_call: TRBD1

cdr3_nt: TGCGCCAGCAGCCAAGATTTACTAACTAATGAAAAACTGTTTTTT
cdr3_aa: CASSQDLLTNEKLFF
v_call: TRBV4-3
clone_size: NA
j_call: TRBJ1-4
d_call: NA

cdr3_nt: TGCAGCGTTGGTCAGGGAGGAGTTGGGTACGAGCAGTACTTC
cdr3_aa: CSVGQGGVGYEQYF
v_call: TRBV29-1
clone_size: NA
j_call: TRBJ2-7
d_call: NA

cdr3_nt: TGCGCCAGCAGCAGCGGGACCATGAAGCAGTTCTTC
cdr3_aa: CASSSGTMKQFF
v_call: TRBV5-1
clone_size: once
j_call: TRBJ2-1
d_call: TRBD2

cdr3_nt: TGTGCCAGCACCCTTTATGCGGGAGGAACCTACAATGAGCAGTTCTTC
cdr3_aa: CASTLYAGGTYNEQFF
v_call: TRBV9
clone_size: NA
j_call: TRBJ2-1
d_call: TRBD2

cdr3_nt: TGCGCCAGCAGCCAAGTAGACAGCATGAGATCCAGGCAGCCCCAGCATTTT
cdr3_aa: CASSQVDSMRSRQPQHF
v_call: TRBV4-1
clone_size: few
j_call: TRBJ1-5
d_call: NA

cdr3_nt: TGTGCCAGCAGTACTCCCTACGAGCAGTACTTC
cdr3_aa: CASSTPYEQYF
v_call: TRBV6-5
clone_size: NA
j_call: TRBJ2-7
d_call: NA

cdr3_nt: TGTGCCATCAGTGAACCCGGGACTAGCGGGTCCAATGAGCAGTTCTTC
cdr3_aa: CAISEPGTSGSNEQFF
v_call: TRBV10-3
clone_size: NA
j_call: TRBJ2-1
d_call: TRBD2

cdr3_nt: TGCGCCAGCAGCTTGGAAGGCAGGGGCGAGACCCAGTACTTC
cdr3_aa: CASSLEGRGETQYF
v_call: TRBV5-1
clone_size: NA
j_call: TRBJ2-5
d_call: NA

cdr3_nt: TGTGCCAGCAGATTACGACAGGGTGATGGCTACACCTTC
cdr3_aa: CASRLRQGDGYTF
v_call: TRBV28
clone_size: few
j_call: TRBJ1-2
d_call: TRBD1

cdr3_nt: TGTGCCAGCAGCGTAGATATCCGGGATGAGCAGTTCTTC
cdr3_aa: CASSVDIRDEQFF
v_call: TRBV9
clone_size: NA
j_call: TRBJ2-1
d_call: NA

cdr3_nt: TGCGCCAGCAGCCAAGACGGCGGCAGGGTGGTCTCTGAAAAACTGTTTTTT
cdr3_aa: CASSQDGGRVVSEKLFF
v_call: TRBV4-3
clone_size: NA
j_call: TRBJ1-4
d_call: NA

cdr3_nt: TGTGCCAGCAGGGGCGGACAGGCGGCCTCCTACGAGCAGTACTTC
cdr3_aa: CASRGGQAASYEQYF
v_call: TRBV6-5
clone_size: NA
j_call: TRBJ2-7
d_call: TRBD1

cdr3_nt: TGTGCCAGCAGCCCCGACTGGATAGAACTAGATACGCAGTATTTT
cdr3_aa: CASSPDWIELDTQYF
v_call: TRBV27
clone_size: NA
j_call: TRBJ2-3
d_call: NA

cdr3_nt: TGTGCCAGCAGTGCGACAGGGTACTCTAACACCGGGGAGCTGTTTTTT
cdr3_aa: CASSATGYSNTGELFF
v_call: TRBV2
clone_size: NA
j_call: TRBJ2-2
d_call: TRBD1

cdr3_nt: TGTGCCAGCAGGCAACCCGGGGACAGGGGATTCTATGGCTACACCTTC
cdr3_aa: CASRQPGDRGFYGYTF
v_call: TRBV5-6
clone_size: NA
j_call: TRBJ1-2
d_call: TRBD1

cdr3_nt: TGTGCCTGGAGTGGTGTTTATAGCAATCAGCCCCAGCATTTT
cdr3_aa: CAWSGVYSNQPQHF
v_call: TRBV30
clone_size: NA
j_call: TRBJ1-5
d_call: NA

cdr3_nt: TGTGCTAGTGGTTTGAAAGGCGGGAGCTCTGGAAACACCATATATTTT
cdr3_aa: CASGLKGGSSGNTIYF
v_call: TRBV12-5
clone_size: NA
j_call: TRBJ1-3
d_call: NA

cdr3_nt: TGTGCCAGCAGCATGGGGGCGGGAGGGGGTTACAATGAGCAGTTCTTC
cdr3_aa: CASSMGAGGGYNEQFF
v_call: TRBV5-4
clone_size: NA
j_call: TRBJ2-1
d_call: TRBD2

cdr3_nt: TGTGCCAGCGCTAGGGGTCGTTTTGAAAAACTGTTTTTT
cdr3_aa: CASARGRFEKLFF
v_call: TRBV2
clone_size: NA
j_call: TRBJ1-4
d_call: NA

cdr3_nt: TGTGCCAGTAGTATAGTTGACGGGAGGGTAGATACGCAGTATTTT
cdr3_aa: CASSIVDGRVDTQYF
v_call: TRBV19
clone_size: NA
j_call: TRBJ2-3
d_call: TRBD2

cdr3_nt: TGTGCCAGCAGTGGGACAGGTGGGGCCAACGTCCTGACTTTC
cdr3_aa: CASSGTGGANVLTF
v_call: TRBV6-1
clone_size: NA
j_call: TRBJ2-6
d_call: TRBD1